This is a list of T cell receptor beta chains from one sample in a study of blood T cell repertoires in COVID-19. Assay used: immunoSEQ multiplex PCR; TCRdb lists only in-frame clones, some missing. Of 220,000 or so clones listed, around nine tenths are singletons. What was sequenced was peripheral blood. The source is a man in his sixties with COVID-19, enrolled during active disease. The CDR3 runs from the conserved cysteine through the conserved F or W. The D gene is left open where the match is weak. The listing skips clone size in some rows; elsewhere it reads once, few, many or a size class.

d_call j_call v_call clone_size cdr3_nt cdr3_aa
TRBD2 TRBJ2-3 TRBV15 NA TGTGCCACCAGCAGAGACTTTAGCGGGAGAAATACGCAGTATTTT CATSRDFSGRNTQYF
NA TRBJ2-1 TRBV6-5 few TGTGCCAGCAGGGGACGGAGGGGCCCCTACAATGAGCAGTTCTTC CASRGRRGPYNEQFF
TRBD2 TRBJ2-7 TRBV10-3 NA TGTGCCATCGGGGGGACTAGCGGGAATTACGAGCAGTACTTC CAIGGTSGNYEQYF
NA TRBJ2-1 TRBV7-3 NA TGTGCCAGCAGGGGGGAGCAGGGGTCCTACAATGAGCAGTTCTTC CASRGEQGSYNEQFF
NA TRBJ1-2 TRBV6-5 NA TGTGCCAGCAGTTACGGGGCGGGGAACTATGGCTACACCTTC CASSYGAGNYGYTF
TRBD1 TRBJ1-6 TRBV6-5 once TGTGCCAGCAGTTACTCTAGGGGGACAGTCAATTCACCCCTCCACTTT CASSYSRGTVNSPLHF
NA TRBJ1-2 TRBV7-9 NA TGTGCCAGCAGCTTACAACAGAACAACTATGGCTACACCTTC CASSLQQNNYGYTF
TRBD1 TRBJ2-7 TRBV4-2 NA TGTGCCAGCAGCCAAATAAGGCGGGACAGGGTTGTGGAGCAGTACTTC CASSQIRRDRVVEQYF
TRBD1 TRBJ1-2 TRBV19 NA TGTGCCAGTACCTCTAACCCAGGACAGGGCGATAACTATGGCTACACCTTC CASTSNPGQGDNYGYTF
TRBD1 TRBJ2-7 TRBV11-2 NA TGTGCCAGCAGCTTTAACAGGGGAACCTACGAGCAGTACTTC CASSFNRGTYEQYF
NA TRBJ1-1 TRBV7-2 NA TGTGCCAGCAGCTTAGGGGCAGATAACACTGAAGCTTTCTTT CASSLGADNTEAFF
TRBD2 TRBJ2-7 TRBV4-2 NA TGTGCCAGCAGCTCCCGGACTAGCGGGCCGTACGAGCAGTACTTC CASSSRTSGPYEQYF
NA TRBJ1-6 TRBV4-3 NA TGCGCCAGCAGCCAGGAGGCGGCGACGCTCGGTTCACCCCTCCACTTT CASSQEAATLGSPLHF
NA TRBJ2-7 TRBV4-1 NA TGCGCCAGCAGCCAAGAAGAGAGGAGCTCCTACGAGCAGTACTTC CASSQEERSSYEQYF
NA TRBJ2-2 TRBV18 NA TGTGCCAGCACCTCGTTCGCGGGGCCGGACACCGGGGAGCTGTTTTTT CASTSFAGPDTGELFF
TRBD1 TRBJ2-7 TRBV7-9 NA TGTGCCAGCAGTTCTACCGGGACAGGGGCACCCTACGAGCAGTACTTC CASSSTGTGAPYEQYF
NA TRBJ2-3 TRBV6-4 NA TGTGCCAGCAGTCGCCGTGAGACAGATACGCAGTATTTT CASSRRETDTQYF
NA TRBJ1-1 TRBV19 NA TGTGCCAGTAGTATAGAGGGGACACCGTACACTGAAGCTTTCTTT CASSIEGTPYTEAFF
NA TRBJ1-2 TRBV30 NA TGTGCCTGGACGTACGGTCAGAGGGCTGGCTACACCTTC CAWTYGQRAGYTF
TRBD2 TRBJ2-1 TRBV19 NA TGTGCCAGTAGTCCGGGGGGGCTCAATGAGCAGTTCTTC CASSPGGLNEQFF
NA TRBJ1-1 TRBV7-9 NA TGTGCCAGCAGCCAACGCGGGGAGAACACTGAAGCTTTCTTT CASSQRGENTEAFF
TRBD2 TRBJ2-1 TRBV7-9 NA TGTGCCAGCAGCTTAGAGCTAGCGGGAGGCTATGAGCAGTTCTTC CASSLELAGGYEQFF
NA TRBJ1-1 TRBV5-5 NA TGTGCCAGCAGCTTGGTAAGGAGGAACACTGAAGCTTTCTTT CASSLVRRNTEAFF
TRBD1 TRBJ1-1 TRBV6-5 NA TGTGCCAGCAGGGTGACAGGGTTCGGGAATGGTGAAGCTTTCTTT CASRVTGFGNGEAFF
TRBD1 TRBJ1-5 TRBV11-2 NA TGTGCCAGCCGCGAAGGAGGGGGCGCGTCCAATCAGCCCCAGCATTTT CASREGGGASNQPQHF
TRBD1 TRBJ1-2 TRBV25-1 few TGTGCCAGCAGTGAAGTGGGACAGGGCTATGGCTACACCTTC CASSEVGQGYGYTF
NA TRBJ2-1 TRBV19 NA TGTGCCAGTAACCTAGGCGGCTACTCCTACAATGAGCAGTTCTTC CASNLGGYSYNEQFF
TRBD1 TRBJ1-2 TRBV18 NA TGTGCCAGCTGGGGACAGGCGGAGTATGGCTACACCTTC CASWGQAEYGYTF
NA TRBJ2-2 TRBV7-3 once TGTGCCAGCAGCTTACTCGGGAACACCGGGGAGCTGTTTTTT CASSLLGNTGELFF
NA TRBJ2-3 TRBV24-1 NA TGTGCCACCAGTGATTTTACAGGGTCCAGCACAGATACGCAGTATTTT CATSDFTGSSTDTQYF
TRBD1 TRBJ2-2 TRBV6-5 few TGTGCCAGCAGGACAGGGGAAACCGGGGAGCTGTTTTTT CASRTGETGELFF
NA TRBJ1-1 TRBV5-8 NA TGTGCCAGCAGCTTAAGTCGGGGGGGCAACACTGAAGCTTTCTTT CASSLSRGGNTEAFF
NA TRBJ2-1 TRBV4-2 NA TGTGCCAGCAGCCAAAAAGGTCCGGCGGGGGCAGATTGGGATGAGCAGTTCTTC CASSQKGPAGADWDEQFF
NA TRBJ1-2 TRBV12-3/TRBV12-4 few TGTGCCAGCAGTTTACGGGGGGCTTATGGCTACACCTTC CASSLRGAYGYTF
NA TRBJ2-3 TRBV5-5 once TGTGCCAGCAGCTTGGATGGGCGGGATGGTACGCAGTATTTT CASSLDGRDGTQYF
NA TRBJ1-1 TRBV30 once TGTGCCTGGAGCGAGTCCACCGGGACATGGAGCACTGAAGCTTTCTTT CAWSESTGTWSTEAFF
TRBD1 TRBJ1-6 TRBV19 NA TGTGCCAGTAGCCCGGGACAGGGGCTGAGACCCCTCCACTTT CASSPGQGLRPLHF
NA TRBJ1-1 TRBV11-2 NA TGTGCCAGCAGCCCCCTTGGTCGGGACACTGAAGCTTTCTTT CASSPLGRDTEAFF
TRBD1 TRBJ1-2 TRBV28 NA TGTGCCAGCAGCGTCCTCCCGGGACAGGGGGCTGTCGGCTACACCTTC CASSVLPGQGAVGYTF
TRBD1 TRBJ2-7 TRBV4-1 NA TGCGCCAGCAGCCAATTCGAGGACAGGCCGGGTCCCTACGAGCAGTACTTC CASSQFEDRPGPYEQYF
NA TRBJ2-6 TRBV19 NA TGTGCCAGTAGTATCCGACAGACCTCTGGGGCCAACGTCCTGACTTTC CASSIRQTSGANVLTF
NA TRBJ1-3 TRBV18 NA TGTGCCAGCTCACCCGACTACTCTGGAAACACCATATATTTT CASSPDYSGNTIYF
TRBD1 TRBJ2-7 TRBV28 NA TGTGCCAGCAGTTCCTCCGACAGGGGGCTGTACTTC CASSSSDRGLYF
NA TRBJ1-3 TRBV28 NA TGTGCCAGCAGTTTATTACAGGGCGCCATATATTTT CASSLLQGAIYF
NA TRBJ1-1 TRBV9 NA TGTGCCAGCTCTCGGCGGGGGGACACTGAAGCTTTCTTT CASSRRGDTEAFF
NA TRBJ2-7 TRBV18 NA TGTGCCAGCTCACCACCGGCGGGTTCCTACGAGCAGTACTTC CASSPPAGSYEQYF
TRBD2 TRBJ2-2 TRBV6-5 NA TGTGCCAGCCGGCTAGCGGGACTTAACACCGGGGAGCTGTTTTTT CASRLAGLNTGELFF
TRBD1 TRBJ2-2 TRBV28 NA TGTGCCAGCAGTGTCGGACAGGGGGCGAACACCGGGGAGCTGTTTTTT CASSVGQGANTGELFF
TRBD2 TRBJ2-7 TRBV5-4 NA TGTGCCAGCAGCTTTCTTAGCGGGGGGGGAGATTCCAAGGACTTC CASSFLSGGGDSKDF
NA TRBJ1-5 TRBV7-8 NA TGTGCCAGCAGCTCCCGCTGGGGGCCGAAGAATCAGCCCCAGCATTTT CASSSRWGPKNQPQHF
TRBD1 TRBJ2-7 TRBV6-2/TRBV6-3 NA TGTGCCAGCAGTCTCAACCGGGACAGGCTGTACGAGCAGTACTTC CASSLNRDRLYEQYF
NA TRBJ2-7 TRBV4-2 NA TGTGCCAGCAGCCAAGATATAGGACAGGAGCAGTACTTC CASSQDIGQEQYF
NA TRBJ1-5 TRBV18 NA TGTGCCAGCTCACCCCAACATGGGGGGGCGGGGACCTCCAGGGTGTCCCAGCATTTT CASSPQHGGAGTSRVSQHF